What follows describes a single T cell receptor beta chain. The V gene lost 4 bases and the J gene lost 10 bases, with 11 bases spanning the gap. CDR3 length equals 12 residues. These data are taken from a study of T-cell reconstitution after alpha-beta-depleted transplantation in children. Unique molecular identifiers were built into the TCRbeta library. TCRdb reanalysed the PCR reads using MiXCR and keeps one entry per CDR3 protein. The sample lists some 500,000 distinct CDR3 sequences, around a third seen once, with 2% to 2.5% in the top ten. V usage is TRBV12-3 or TRBV12-4 and J usage is TRBJ2-1, with a possible D match to TRBD2 (6 bases). This clonotype originated in a human donor who donated a stem cell graft to a child with aplastic anemia. Sequencing was performed on PBMCs from the stem cell graft donor, taken from the stem cell graft. For the CDR3, the DNA is TGTGCCAGCAGTTATACGGGACTGGAGCAGTTCTTC. Translated, it gives CASSYTGLEQFF.